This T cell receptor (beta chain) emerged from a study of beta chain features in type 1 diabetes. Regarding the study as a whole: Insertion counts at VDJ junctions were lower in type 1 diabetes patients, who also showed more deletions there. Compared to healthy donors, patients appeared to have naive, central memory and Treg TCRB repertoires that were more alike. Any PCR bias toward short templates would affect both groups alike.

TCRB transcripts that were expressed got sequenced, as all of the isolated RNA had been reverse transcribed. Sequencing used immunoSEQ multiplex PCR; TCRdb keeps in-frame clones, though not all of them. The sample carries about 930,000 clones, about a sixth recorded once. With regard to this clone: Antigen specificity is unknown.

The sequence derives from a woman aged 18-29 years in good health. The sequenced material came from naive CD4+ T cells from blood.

The CDR3 spells CASSLSGGGNIQYF. CDR3 nucleotides: TGTGCCAGCAGCTTATCAGGGGGTGGAAACATTCAGTACTTC. J is TRBJ2-4 and V is TRBV11-2, with 7 nucleotides matching TRBD1. The V gene's germline CDR1 is SGHAT and CDR2 FQNNGV. This CDR3 has 14 amino acids. V gave up 2 bases and J gave up 6 bases; unmatched junction bases: 4.